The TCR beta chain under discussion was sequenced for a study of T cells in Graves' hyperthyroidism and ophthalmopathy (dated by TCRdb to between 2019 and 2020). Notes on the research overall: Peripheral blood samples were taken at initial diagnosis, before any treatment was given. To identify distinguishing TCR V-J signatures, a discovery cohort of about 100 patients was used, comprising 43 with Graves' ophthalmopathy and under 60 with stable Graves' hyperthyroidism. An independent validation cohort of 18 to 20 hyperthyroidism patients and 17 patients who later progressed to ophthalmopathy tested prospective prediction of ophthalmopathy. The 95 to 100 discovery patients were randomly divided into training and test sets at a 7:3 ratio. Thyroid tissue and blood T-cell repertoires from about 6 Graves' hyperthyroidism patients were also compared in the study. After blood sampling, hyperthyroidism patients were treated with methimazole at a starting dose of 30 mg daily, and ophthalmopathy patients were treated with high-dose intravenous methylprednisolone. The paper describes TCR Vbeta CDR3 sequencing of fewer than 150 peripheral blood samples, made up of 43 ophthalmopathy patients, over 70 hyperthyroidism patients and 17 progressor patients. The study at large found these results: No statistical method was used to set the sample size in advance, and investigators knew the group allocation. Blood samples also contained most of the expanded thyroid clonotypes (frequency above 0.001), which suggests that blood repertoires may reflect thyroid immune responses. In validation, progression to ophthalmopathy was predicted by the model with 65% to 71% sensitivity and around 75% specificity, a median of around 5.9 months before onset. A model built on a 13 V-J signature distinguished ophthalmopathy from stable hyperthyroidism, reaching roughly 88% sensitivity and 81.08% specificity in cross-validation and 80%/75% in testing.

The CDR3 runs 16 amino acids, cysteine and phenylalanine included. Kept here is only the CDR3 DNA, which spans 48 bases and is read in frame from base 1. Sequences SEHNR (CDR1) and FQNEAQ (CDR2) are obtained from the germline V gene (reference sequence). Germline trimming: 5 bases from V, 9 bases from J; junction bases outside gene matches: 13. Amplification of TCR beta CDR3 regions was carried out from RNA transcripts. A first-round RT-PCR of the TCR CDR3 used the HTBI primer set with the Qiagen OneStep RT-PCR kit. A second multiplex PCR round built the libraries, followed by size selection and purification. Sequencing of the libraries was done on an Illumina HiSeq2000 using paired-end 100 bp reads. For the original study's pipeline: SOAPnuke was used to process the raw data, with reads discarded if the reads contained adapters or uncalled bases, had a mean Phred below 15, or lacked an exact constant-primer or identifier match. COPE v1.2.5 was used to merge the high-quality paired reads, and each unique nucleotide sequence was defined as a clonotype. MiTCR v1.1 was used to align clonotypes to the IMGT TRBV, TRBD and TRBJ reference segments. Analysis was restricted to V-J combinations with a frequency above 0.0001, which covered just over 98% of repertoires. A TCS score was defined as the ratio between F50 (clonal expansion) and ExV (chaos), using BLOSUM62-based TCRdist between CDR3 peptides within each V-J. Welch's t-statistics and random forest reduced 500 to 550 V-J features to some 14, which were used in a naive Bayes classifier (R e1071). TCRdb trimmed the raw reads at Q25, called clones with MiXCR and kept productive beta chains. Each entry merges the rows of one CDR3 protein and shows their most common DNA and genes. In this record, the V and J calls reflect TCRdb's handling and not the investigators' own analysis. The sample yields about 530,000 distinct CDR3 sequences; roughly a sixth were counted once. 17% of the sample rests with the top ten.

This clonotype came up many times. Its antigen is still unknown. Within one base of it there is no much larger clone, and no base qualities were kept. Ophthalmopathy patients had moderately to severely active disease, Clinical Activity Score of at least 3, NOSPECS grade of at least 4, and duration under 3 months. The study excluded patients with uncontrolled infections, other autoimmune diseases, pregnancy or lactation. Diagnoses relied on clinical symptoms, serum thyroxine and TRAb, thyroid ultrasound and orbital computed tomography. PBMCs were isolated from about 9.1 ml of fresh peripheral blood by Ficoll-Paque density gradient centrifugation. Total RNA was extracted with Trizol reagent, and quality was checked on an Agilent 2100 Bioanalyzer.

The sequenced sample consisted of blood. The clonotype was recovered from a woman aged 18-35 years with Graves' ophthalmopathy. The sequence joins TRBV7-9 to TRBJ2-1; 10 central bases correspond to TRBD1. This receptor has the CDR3 CASSVFRTGGVGEQFF. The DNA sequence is TGTGCCAGCAGCGTATTTAGGACAGGGGGTGTCGGTGAGCAGTTCTTC.